The rows below give T cell receptor beta chains drawn from one sample of a study of CXCR3-negative and CXCR3-positive naive CD8 T cells. TCRdb reprocessed the 5' RACE reads and keeps a single row for each CDR3 protein, giving no DNA. The sample table includes about 5,600 distinct CDR3 sequences. The sequencing sample was made of naive CXCR3- CD8+ T cells from blood. These receptors were obtained from a human donor in good health. Some clones in this sample may be carry-over from other donors' samples. The CDR3 runs from the conserved cysteine through the conserved F or W. Fields, in order: J gene, clone size, V gene, CDR3 protein. For some rows the clone size is stated as once, few or many, or as a class when expanded; others skip it.

j_gene: TRBJ2-1; abundance: large; v_gene: TRBV6-6; CDR3aa: CASSPSRESSYNEQFF
j_gene: TRBJ1-1; abundance: NA; v_gene: TRBV2; CDR3aa: CASSDRVDTEAFF
j_gene: TRBJ2-3; abundance: NA; v_gene: TRBV7-2; CDR3aa: CASSFIDTQYF
j_gene: TRBJ1-5; abundance: NA; v_gene: TRBV30; CDR3aa: CAWSWGSNQPQHF
j_gene: TRBJ2-1; abundance: NA; v_gene: TRBV2; CDR3aa: CASNAGYNEQFF
j_gene: TRBJ2-7; abundance: medium-sized; v_gene: TRBV14; CDR3aa: CASSQDRASSYEQYF
j_gene: TRBJ2-2; abundance: medium-sized; v_gene: TRBV7-8; CDR3aa: CASSPRTANTGELFF
j_gene: TRBJ2-5; abundance: medium-sized; v_gene: TRBV12-3/TRBV12-4; CDR3aa: CASSPSGGAGETQYF
j_gene: TRBJ2-2; abundance: NA; v_gene: TRBV7-8; CDR3aa: CASISGQVMNTGELFF
j_gene: TRBJ2-7; abundance: medium-sized; v_gene: TRBV5-1; CDR3aa: CASGHTSGYEQYF
j_gene: TRBJ1-1; abundance: medium-sized; v_gene: TRBV29-1; CDR3aa: CSVRGGPLVIEAFF
j_gene: TRBJ1-1; abundance: NA; v_gene: TRBV11-3; CDR3aa: CASSLVKNLNTEAFF
j_gene: TRBJ1-1; abundance: medium-sized; v_gene: TRBV20-1; CDR3aa: CSARGPGTEAFF
j_gene: TRBJ2-1; abundance: medium-sized; v_gene: TRBV29-1; CDR3aa: CSVEGGEDPGYNEQFF
j_gene: TRBJ2-1; abundance: NA; v_gene: TRBV29-1; CDR3aa: CSVAGGQGLSYNEQFF
j_gene: TRBJ1-2; abundance: medium-sized; v_gene: TRBV29-1; CDR3aa: CSVGPQGVNYGYTF
j_gene: TRBJ1-2; abundance: NA; v_gene: TRBV7-6; CDR3aa: CATQTGDGYGYTF
j_gene: TRBJ2-7; abundance: NA; v_gene: TRBV18; CDR3aa: CASSQRTGFDEQYF
j_gene: TRBJ1-2; abundance: NA; v_gene: TRBV27; CDR3aa: CASSSLSGDQPAEFTLYGYTF
j_gene: TRBJ2-3; abundance: medium-sized; v_gene: TRBV12-3/TRBV12-4; CDR3aa: CASSFSDTDTQYF
j_gene: TRBJ2-3; abundance: NA; v_gene: TRBV7-2; CDR3aa: CASSRGGFSTDTQYF
j_gene: TRBJ2-2; abundance: NA; v_gene: TRBV18; CDR3aa: CATPRRGTNTGELFF
j_gene: TRBJ2-1; abundance: NA; v_gene: TRBV27; CDR3aa: CASSLTRPDYYNEQFF
j_gene: TRBJ2-3; abundance: NA; v_gene: TRBV7-8; CDR3aa: CASSPSRGGVTDTQYF
j_gene: TRBJ2-7; abundance: medium-sized; v_gene: TRBV5-1; CDR3aa: CASSFQGDSYEQYF
j_gene: TRBJ2-5; abundance: NA; v_gene: TRBV3-1; CDR3aa: CASSQDNGLALETQYF
j_gene: TRBJ2-3; abundance: NA; v_gene: TRBV12-5; CDR3aa: CASGAPGARPQTDTQYF
j_gene: TRBJ2-1; abundance: NA; v_gene: TRBV20-1; CDR3aa: CSAFRRESLSYEQFF
j_gene: TRBJ1-1; abundance: medium-sized; v_gene: TRBV7-2; CDR3aa: CASSLLGDTEAFF
j_gene: TRBJ2-2; abundance: NA; v_gene: TRBV29-1; CDR3aa: CSVVGGTNTGELFF
j_gene: TRBJ2-7; abundance: medium-sized; v_gene: TRBV29-1; CDR3aa: CSGGMTGGGVYEQYF
j_gene: TRBJ2-5; abundance: large; v_gene: TRBV10-3; CDR3aa: CASLPGREGAQETQYF
j_gene: TRBJ1-6; abundance: NA; v_gene: TRBV27; CDR3aa: CASSRTGDGNSPLHF